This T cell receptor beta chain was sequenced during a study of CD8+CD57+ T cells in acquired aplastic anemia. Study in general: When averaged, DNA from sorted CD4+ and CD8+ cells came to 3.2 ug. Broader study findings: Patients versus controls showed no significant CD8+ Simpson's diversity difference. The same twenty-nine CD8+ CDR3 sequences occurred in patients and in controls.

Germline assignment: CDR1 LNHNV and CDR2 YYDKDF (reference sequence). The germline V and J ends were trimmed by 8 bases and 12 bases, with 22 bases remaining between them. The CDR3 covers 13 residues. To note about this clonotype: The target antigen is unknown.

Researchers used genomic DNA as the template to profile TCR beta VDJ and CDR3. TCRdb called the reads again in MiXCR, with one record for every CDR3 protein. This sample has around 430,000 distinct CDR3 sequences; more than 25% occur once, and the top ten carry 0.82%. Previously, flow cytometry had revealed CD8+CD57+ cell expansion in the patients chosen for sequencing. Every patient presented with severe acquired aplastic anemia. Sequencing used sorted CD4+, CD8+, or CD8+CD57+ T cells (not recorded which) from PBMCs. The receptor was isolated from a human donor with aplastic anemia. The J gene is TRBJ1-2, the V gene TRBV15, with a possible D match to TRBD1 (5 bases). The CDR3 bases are TGTGCCACCGGACAAGGCAGGAACTCTGGAAACACCTTC. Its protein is CATGQGRNSGNTF.